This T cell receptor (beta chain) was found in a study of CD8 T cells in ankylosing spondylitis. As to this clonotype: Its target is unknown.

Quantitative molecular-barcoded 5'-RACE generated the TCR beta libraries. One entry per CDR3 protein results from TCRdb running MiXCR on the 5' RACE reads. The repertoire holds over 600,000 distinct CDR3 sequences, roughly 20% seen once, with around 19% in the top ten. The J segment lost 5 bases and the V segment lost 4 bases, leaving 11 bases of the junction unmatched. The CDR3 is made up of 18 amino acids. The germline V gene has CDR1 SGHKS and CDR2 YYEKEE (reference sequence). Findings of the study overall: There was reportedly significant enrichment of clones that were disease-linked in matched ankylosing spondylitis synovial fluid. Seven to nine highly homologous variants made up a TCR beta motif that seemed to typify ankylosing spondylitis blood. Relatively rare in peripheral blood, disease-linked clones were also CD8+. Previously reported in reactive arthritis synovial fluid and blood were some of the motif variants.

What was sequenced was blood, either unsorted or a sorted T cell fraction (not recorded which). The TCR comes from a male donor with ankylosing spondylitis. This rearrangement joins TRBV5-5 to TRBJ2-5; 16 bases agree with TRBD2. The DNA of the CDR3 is TGTGCCAGCAGCGGAGGGACTAGCGGGAGGGCATCGGAGGAGACCCAGTACTTC. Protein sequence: CASSGGTSGRASEETQYF.